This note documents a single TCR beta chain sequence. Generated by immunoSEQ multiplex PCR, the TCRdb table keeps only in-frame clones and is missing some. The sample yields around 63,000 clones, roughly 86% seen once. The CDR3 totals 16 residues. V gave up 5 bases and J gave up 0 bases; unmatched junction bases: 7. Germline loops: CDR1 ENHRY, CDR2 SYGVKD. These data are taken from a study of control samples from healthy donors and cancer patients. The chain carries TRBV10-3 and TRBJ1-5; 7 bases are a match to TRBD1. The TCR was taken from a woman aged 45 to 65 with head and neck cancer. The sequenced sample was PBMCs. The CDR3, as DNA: TGTGCCATCAGTCAGCTAGGACAGGATAGCAATCAGCCCCAGCATTTT. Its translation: CAISQLGQDSNQPQHF.